These T cell receptor beta chains were read from a single sample in a study of T-cell memory formation after mild COVID-19. One entry per CDR3 protein, called by TCRdb with MiXCR from the 5' RACE reads. The repertoire holds approximately 350,000 distinct CDR3 sequences, with about an eighth as singletons. The sample consisted of PBMCs or a T cell subset sorted from them (not recorded which). The receptors stem from a man aged 18 to 29 who had mild COVID-19 (a few samples of this study predate the infection). Cell type and time point are not known. CDR3s include the opening cysteine and the closing phenylalanine or tryptophan. The D gene is left open where the match is weak. Some rows mark clone size as missing; the rest say once, few, many or name a class of expanded clone.

D	size	V	J	CDR3	DNA
NA	NA	TRBV4-1	TRBJ2-3	CASSQEWGRLDTQYF	TGCGCCAGCAGCCAAGAATGGGGGCGCTTAGATACGCAGTATTTT
NA	NA	TRBV11-2	TRBJ2-7	CASSAYSPYEQYF	TGTGCCAGCAGCGCCTACAGTCCCTACGAGCAGTACTTC
NA	NA	TRBV4-3	TRBJ2-5	CASSQWRREETQYF	TGCGCCAGCAGCCAGTGGCGGAGAGAAGAGACCCAGTACTTC
TRBD2	few	TRBV4-2	TRBJ2-5	CASSPTTGLGWETQYF	TGTGCCAGCAGCCCCACGACCGGACTAGGGTGGGAGACCCAGTACTTC
NA	few	TRBV20-1	TRBJ1-4	CSAREGANEKLFF	TGCAGTGCTAGAGAGGGGGCTAATGAAAAACTGTTTTTT
NA	few	TRBV3-1	TRBJ2-5	CASSQEGVGETQYF	TGTGCCAGCAGCCAAGAAGGCGTGGGGGAGACCCAGTACTTC
NA	few	TRBV6-2/TRBV6-3	TRBJ1-1	CASSPFRNTEAFF	TGTGCCAGCAGCCCGTTTCGGAACACTGAAGCTTTCTTT
NA	few	TRBV5-1	TRBJ1-1	CASSLAGRSEAFF	TGCGCCAGCAGCTTGGCGGGCAGGAGTGAAGCTTTCTTT
NA	few	TRBV6-5	TRBJ2-1	CASSYSPNREQFF	TGTGCCAGCAGTTACAGTCCCAACCGGGAGCAGTTCTTC
NA	many	TRBV9	TRBJ1-5	CASSPRAGINSPQHF	TGTGCCAGCAGCCCAAGGGCAGGGATTAACTCGCCCCAGCATTTT
NA	many	TRBV3-1	TRBJ2-5	CASSQEGRETQYF	TGTGCCAGCAGCCAAGAAGGAAGGGAGACCCAGTACTTC
TRBD2	few	TRBV7-2	TRBJ2-3	CASSLWGGVSTDTQYF	TGTGCCAGCAGCCTATGGGGGGGTGTGAGCACAGATACGCAGTATTTT
TRBD2	many	TRBV29-1	TRBJ2-4	CSVRLAGDKNIQYF	TGCAGCGTCAGACTAGCGGGGGACAAAAACATTCAGTACTTC
TRBD2	few	TRBV27	TRBJ2-3	CASRKAGGGTDTQYF	TGTGCCAGCAGAAAAGCGGGGGGAGGCACAGATACGCAGTATTTT
TRBD1	many	TRBV5-1	TRBJ2-7	CASSQKETGVTYEQYF	TGCGCCAGCAGCCAAAAGGAGACAGGGGTAACCTACGAGCAGTACTTC
TRBD1	NA	TRBV7-8	TRBJ1-1	CASSFETGVMNTEAFF	TGTGCCAGCAGCTTCGAGACAGGGGTAATGAACACTGAAGCTTTCTTT
TRBD1	NA	TRBV5-1	TRBJ2-5	CASSLEPRGETQYF	TGCGCCAGCAGCTTGGAGCCCAGGGGGGAGACCCAGTACTTC
NA	NA	TRBV5-8	TRBJ2-1	CASSLGGATNEQFF	TGTGCCAGCAGCTTGGGTGGAGCCACCAATGAGCAGTTCTTC
NA	few	TRBV5-1	TRBJ2-7	CASSLAWGEQYF	TGCGCCAGCAGCTTGGCCTGGGGAGAGCAGTACTTC
NA	NA	TRBV20-1	TRBJ1-5	CSARDLGYSNQPQHF	TGCAGTGCTAGAGATCTGGGATATAGCAATCAGCCCCAGCATTTT
NA	few	TRBV7-9	TRBJ1-1	CASSSASGPSTAFF	TGTGCCAGCAGCTCGGCCTCGGGCCCCTCGACGGCTTTCTTT
TRBD1	few	TRBV9	TRBJ1-1	CASSVGTALNTEAFF	TGTGCCAGCAGCGTCGGGACAGCTTTGAACACTGAAGCTTTCTTT
TRBD1	NA	TRBV7-2	TRBJ2-2	CASSPDRRAGELFF	TGTGCCAGCAGCCCGGACAGGCGGGCCGGGGAGCTGTTTTTT
NA	few	TRBV12-3/TRBV12-4	TRBJ1-3	CASKRNTIYF	TGTGCCAGCAAAAGAAACACCATATATTTT
NA	many	TRBV6-1	TRBJ1-1	CASSRGADTEAFF	TGTGCCAGCAGCCGGGGAGCGGACACTGAAGCTTTCTTT
NA	NA	TRBV18	TRBJ1-6	CASSPATDYNSPLHF	TGTGCCAGCTCACCAGCGACAGACTATAATTCACCCCTCCACTTT
NA	few	TRBV5-1	TRBJ2-2	CASSSGRWRNTGELFF	TGCGCCAGCAGCTCAGGACGGTGGAGGAACACCGGGGAGCTGTTTTTT
NA	NA	TRBV12-3/TRBV12-4	TRBJ2-5	CASRRSLETQYF	TGTGCCAGCCGAAGGTCCCTCGAGACCCAGTACTTC
TRBD2	few	TRBV4-3	TRBJ2-2	CASRPVAGGRGELFF	TGCGCCAGCAGGCCAGTAGCGGGGGGACGCGGGGAGCTGTTTTTT
TRBD1	many	TRBV5-1	TRBJ1-2	CASSLSWDSGYTF	TGCGCCAGCAGCTTGTCCTGGGACAGTGGCTACACCTTC
NA	few	TRBV5-5	TRBJ1-4	CASSVRGQELFF	TGTGCCAGCAGCGTCCGGGGACAAGAACTGTTTTTT
NA	NA	TRBV18	TRBJ2-7	CASSPNRWTDLLHEQYF	TGTGCCAGCTCACCGAACAGATGGACGGACCTCCTCCACGAGCAGTACTTC
NA	many	TRBV12-3/TRBV12-4	TRBJ2-5	CASSLGGDFGSAQYF	TGTGCCAGCAGTTTAGGCGGGGATTTCGGCTCGGCCCAGTACTTC
TRBD1	NA	TRBV7-9	TRBJ2-1	CASSQGVGSYNEQFF	TGTGCCAGCAGCCAGGGGGTGGGCTCCTACAATGAGCAGTTCTTC
NA	NA	TRBV6-5	TRBJ1-1	CASSKNRKNTEAFF	TGTGCCAGCAGTAAGAACAGGAAGAACACTGAAGCTTTCTTT
NA	few	TRBV4-2	TRBJ1-2	CASSRRGQLDGYTF	TGTGCCAGCAGCCGAAGGGGACAATTGGATGGCTACACCTTC